This T cell receptor beta chain is drawn from a study of T cell repertoires in cytomegalovirus infection. Germline assignment: CDR1 SGHTA and CDR2 FQGNSA. Trimming removed 3 bases from V and 9 bases from J, with 11 bases in between. The CDR3 loop spans 12 amino acids. A word on this clonotype: Its antigen is still unknown.

In TCRdb, the reads were re-called with MiXCR into one record per CDR3 protein. Of over 250,000 distinct CDR3 sequences listed, 22% are singletons. Sequences were derived from cultured PBMCs, sampled from culture after CMV antigen stimulation. The source of this sequence is a human donor in good health (CMV status not recorded). Some clones in this sample may be carry-over from other donors' samples. The rearrangement joins TRBV7-2 to TRBJ2-5, with TRBD2 as a possible D gene (5 bases). DNA for the CDR3: TGTGCCAGCAGCTTTCTTGGGGAGTCCCAGTACTTC. Amino acids: CASSFLGESQYF. Full variable domain (remainder filled in from reference TRBV7-2 and TRBJ2-5): GAGVSQSPSNKVTEKGKDVELRCDPISGHTALYWYRQSLGQGLEFLIYFQGNSAPDKSGLPSDRFSAERTGGSVSTLTIQRTQQEDSAVYLCASSFLGESQYFGPGTRLLVL.